Listed below are T cell receptor beta chains from one sample, sequenced in a study of T-cell reconstitution after alpha-beta-depleted transplantation in children. Via MiXCR, TCRdb re-called the PCR reads, giving one row per CDR3 protein. This table holds around 93,000 distinct CDR3 sequences, 7.5% to 9.5% found once. Sequences were derived from PBMCs from the stem cell graft donor, sampled from the stem cell graft. The receptors originated from a human donor who donated a stem cell graft to a child with congenital amegakaryocytic thrombocytopenia. Both conserved end residues are part of each CDR3. D genes are given only for firm matches.

CDR3 protein	D gene	J gene	V gene
CASSREAGDGADTQYF	TRBD2	TRBJ2-3	TRBV5-6
CASSKGLATDTQYF	NA	TRBJ2-3	TRBV6-1
CASSQGRDNEQFF	NA	TRBJ2-1	TRBV18
CASSQVEVGNTIYF	NA	TRBJ1-3	TRBV3-1
CASSLGAGSRAKNIQYF	NA	TRBJ2-4	TRBV13
CAILHTGTFGYTF	NA	TRBJ1-2	TRBV10-3
CASSLGDQNQPQHF	NA	TRBJ1-5	TRBV5-1
CATSRDQGSGELFF	NA	TRBJ2-2	TRBV15
CASSSDYTEAFF	NA	TRBJ1-1	TRBV28
CASSVGQDRIQETQYF	NA	TRBJ2-5	TRBV9
CASIPWAGQETQYF	NA	TRBJ2-5	TRBV28
CASSRPRGSNQPQHF	TRBD1	TRBJ1-5	TRBV19
CASSSNRADDNEKLFF	NA	TRBJ1-4	TRBV5-1
CAKGVGETQYF	NA	TRBJ2-5	TRBV30
CAGSSSSYNEQFF	NA	TRBJ2-1	TRBV2
CSADRRDSGANVLTF	NA	TRBJ2-6	TRBV20-1
CASSQGYEQYF	NA	TRBJ2-7	TRBV12-3/TRBV12-4
CSATRTAGTDTQYF	NA	TRBJ2-3	TRBV20-1
CASSFGSRSNEQFF	NA	TRBJ2-1	TRBV27
CASTLRRTSGANEQFF	TRBD2	TRBJ2-1	TRBV12-3/TRBV12-4
CACRRDTGELFF	NA	TRBJ2-2	TRBV30
CASSLDGGVSGELFF	NA	TRBJ2-2	TRBV7-6
CASSLDLTNEKLFF	NA	TRBJ1-4	TRBV7-9
CASSYGGGGSGSYNEQFF	NA	TRBJ2-1	TRBV7-2
CASSPLGRSSGVVYEQYF	TRBD2	TRBJ2-7	TRBV11-2
CASSLTLETQYF	NA	TRBJ2-5	TRBV5-1
CASSGRIGNTGELFF	NA	TRBJ2-2	TRBV12-3/TRBV12-4
CASSQGPSNEQFF	NA	TRBJ2-1	TRBV7-6
CASSSRDTRNGYTF	NA	TRBJ1-2	TRBV5-1
CASSLAIRSSYNEQFF	NA	TRBJ2-1	TRBV7-8
CASSRGLTEAFF	NA	TRBJ1-1	TRBV7-9
CASSLGLAGATGETQYF	TRBD2	TRBJ2-5	TRBV5-6
CASSFNIGGQGMPVF	TRBD1	TRBJ2-1	TRBV12-3/TRBV12-4
CASKTTVVSGANVLTF	NA	TRBJ2-6	TRBV28
CASSLRLQTDHGYTF	NA	TRBJ1-2	TRBV5-6
CASTRDRVHIDQPQHF	TRBD1	TRBJ1-5	TRBV6-1
CASSNGNTQYF	NA	TRBJ2-3	TRBV6-2/TRBV6-3
CASSLDSTSSYEQYF	NA	TRBJ2-7	TRBV5-1
CASSQGTGEDNEQFF	TRBD1	TRBJ2-1	TRBV3-1
CASSSRGQGETQYF	TRBD1	TRBJ2-5	TRBV18
CASSSNTQGNEQFF	NA	TRBJ2-1	TRBV5-1
CASSQWEDSGNTIYF	NA	TRBJ1-3	TRBV3-1
CASSAYRGTYEQYF	TRBD1	TRBJ2-7	TRBV5-1
CASSLGTGGPETQYF	TRBD1	TRBJ2-5	TRBV5-1
CSARGQDTGELFF	NA	TRBJ2-2	TRBV20-1
CATSENRGGDQPQHF	TRBD1	TRBJ1-5	TRBV24-1
CASSFFKNTEAFF	NA	TRBJ1-1	TRBV12-3/TRBV12-4
CASSQEGDSYNEQFF	NA	TRBJ2-1	TRBV4-2
CASSSGGTGANVLTF	NA	TRBJ2-6	TRBV5-1
CASGRGTNTEAFF	NA	TRBJ1-1	TRBV5-1
CASKTQGSNEKLFF	NA	TRBJ1-4	TRBV5-1
CASSLTDPGRVAEGSYNEQFF	NA	TRBJ2-1	TRBV7-3
CSATSPAGVETQYF	TRBD2	TRBJ2-5	TRBV20-1
CASSLGSSGQPYEQYF	TRBD1	TRBJ2-7	TRBV5-1
CSGLTTGNGYTF	TRBD1	TRBJ1-2	TRBV20-1
CSARDEERGGSGEQFF	TRBD2	TRBJ2-1	TRBV20-1
CASSHGTGELFF	NA	TRBJ2-2	TRBV12-3/TRBV12-4
CAWSGAYEQYF	NA	TRBJ2-7	TRBV30
CSVQPSLARAYNEQFF	NA	TRBJ2-1	TRBV20-1
CASSLGPGSSYEQYF	NA	TRBJ2-7	TRBV5-5